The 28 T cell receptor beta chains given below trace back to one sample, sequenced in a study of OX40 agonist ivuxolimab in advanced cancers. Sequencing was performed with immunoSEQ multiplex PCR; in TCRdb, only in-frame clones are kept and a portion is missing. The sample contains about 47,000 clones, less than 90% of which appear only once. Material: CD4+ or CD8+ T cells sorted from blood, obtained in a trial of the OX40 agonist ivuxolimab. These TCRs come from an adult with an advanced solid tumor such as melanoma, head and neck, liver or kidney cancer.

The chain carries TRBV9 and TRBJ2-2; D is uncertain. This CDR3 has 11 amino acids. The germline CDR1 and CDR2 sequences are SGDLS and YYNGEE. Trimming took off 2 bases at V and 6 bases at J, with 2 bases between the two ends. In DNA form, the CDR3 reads TGTGCCAGCAGCGTCTCCGGGGAGCTGTTTTTT. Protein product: CASSVSGELFF. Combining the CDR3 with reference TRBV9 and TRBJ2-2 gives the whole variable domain DSGVTQTPKHLITATGQRVTLRCSPRSGDLSVYWYQQSLDQGLQFLIQYYNGEERAKGNILERFSAQQFPDLHSELNLSSLELGDSALYFCASSVSGELFFGEGSRLTVL.

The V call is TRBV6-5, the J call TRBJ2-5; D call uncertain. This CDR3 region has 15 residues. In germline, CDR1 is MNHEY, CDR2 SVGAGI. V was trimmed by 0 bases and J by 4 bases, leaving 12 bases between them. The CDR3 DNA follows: TGTGCCAGCAGTTACTCGGGGTTACGGGCAGAGACCCAGTACTTC. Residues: CASSYSGLRAETQYF.

The CDR3 bases are TGTGCCAGCAGCTTAGACAGCCCAGACGGGGAGCTGTTTTTT. Protein sequence: CASSLDSPDGELFF. V usage is TRBV7-2 and J usage is TRBJ2-2; D is undetermined. This CDR3 is 14 amino acids long. V shed 1 base and J shed 7 bases, with 10 bases lying between them. Germline V gives CDR1 SGHTA, CDR2 FQGNSA.

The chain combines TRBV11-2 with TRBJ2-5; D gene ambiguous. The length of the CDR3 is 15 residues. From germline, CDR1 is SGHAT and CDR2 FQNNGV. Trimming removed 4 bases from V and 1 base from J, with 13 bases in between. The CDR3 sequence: CASSSDWSSQETQYF. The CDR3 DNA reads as TGTGCCAGCAGCTCCGACTGGAGTTCCCAAGAGACCCAGTACTTC.

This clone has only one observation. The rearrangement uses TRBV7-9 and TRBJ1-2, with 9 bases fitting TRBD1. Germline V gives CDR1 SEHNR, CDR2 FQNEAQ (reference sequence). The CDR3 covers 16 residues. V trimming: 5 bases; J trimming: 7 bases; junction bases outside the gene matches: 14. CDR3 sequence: CASSQSRDREGCGYTF. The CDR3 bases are TGTGCCAGCAGCCAGTCCAGGGACAGGGAAGGGTGTGGCTACACCTTC.

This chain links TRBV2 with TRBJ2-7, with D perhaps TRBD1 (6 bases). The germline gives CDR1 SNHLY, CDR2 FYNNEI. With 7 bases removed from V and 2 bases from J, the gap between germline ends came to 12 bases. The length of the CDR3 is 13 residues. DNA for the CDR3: TGTGCCAGCATTCGGCAGGGGACCTACGAGCAGTACTTC. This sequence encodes CASIRQGTYEQYF.

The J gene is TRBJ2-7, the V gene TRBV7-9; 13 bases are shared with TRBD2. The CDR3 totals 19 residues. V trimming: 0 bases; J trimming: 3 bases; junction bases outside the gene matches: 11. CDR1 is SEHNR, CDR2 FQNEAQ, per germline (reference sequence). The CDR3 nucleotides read TGTGCCAGCAGCTTAGCGGCCGGACTAGCGGGGGCCCCCTTCTACGAGCAGTACTTC. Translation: CASSLAAGLAGAPFYEQYF.

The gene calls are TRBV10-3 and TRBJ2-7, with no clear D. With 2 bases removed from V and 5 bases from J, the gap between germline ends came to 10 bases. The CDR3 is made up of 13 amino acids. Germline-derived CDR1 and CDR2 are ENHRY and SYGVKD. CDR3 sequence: CAISEIIADEQYF. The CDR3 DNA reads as TGTGCCATCAGTGAGATTATAGCCGACGAGCAGTACTTC.

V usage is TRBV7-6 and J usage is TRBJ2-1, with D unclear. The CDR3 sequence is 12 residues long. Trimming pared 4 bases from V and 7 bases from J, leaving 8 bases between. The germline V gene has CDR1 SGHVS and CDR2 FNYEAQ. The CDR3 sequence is CASSYALNEQFF. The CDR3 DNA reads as TGTGCCAGCAGCTACGCCTTGAATGAGCAGTTCTTC.

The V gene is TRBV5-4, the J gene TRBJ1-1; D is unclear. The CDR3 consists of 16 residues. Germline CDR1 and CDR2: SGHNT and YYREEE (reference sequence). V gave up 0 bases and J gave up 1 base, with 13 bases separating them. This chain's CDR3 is CASSLAPGSQNTEAFF. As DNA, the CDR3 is TGTGCCAGCAGCTTGGCCCCAGGCAGCCAGAACACTGAAGCTTTCTTT.

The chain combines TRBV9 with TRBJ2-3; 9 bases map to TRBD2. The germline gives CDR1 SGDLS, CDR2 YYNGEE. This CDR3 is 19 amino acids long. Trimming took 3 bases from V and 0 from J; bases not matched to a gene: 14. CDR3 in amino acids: CASSAHERASGVSTDTQYF. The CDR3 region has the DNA TGTGCCAGCAGCGCCCACGAAAGGGCTAGCGGGGTAAGCACAGATACGCAGTATTTT. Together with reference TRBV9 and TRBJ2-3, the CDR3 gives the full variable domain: DSGVTQTPKHLITATGQRVTLRCSPRSGDLSVYWYQQSLDQGLQFLIQYYNGEERAKGNILERFSAQQFPDLHSELNLSSLELGDSALYFCASSAHERASGVSTDTQYFGPGTRLTVL.

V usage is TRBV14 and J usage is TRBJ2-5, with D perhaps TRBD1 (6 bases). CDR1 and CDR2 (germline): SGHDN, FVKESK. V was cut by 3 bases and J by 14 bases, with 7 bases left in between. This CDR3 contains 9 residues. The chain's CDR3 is CASSQGHYF. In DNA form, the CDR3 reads TGTGCCAGCAGCCAGGGACACTACTTC.

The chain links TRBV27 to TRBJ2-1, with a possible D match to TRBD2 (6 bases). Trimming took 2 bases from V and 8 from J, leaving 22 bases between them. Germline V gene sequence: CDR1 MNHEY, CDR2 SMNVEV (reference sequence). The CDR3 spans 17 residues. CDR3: CASSLTGGTYSRDEQFF. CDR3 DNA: TGTGCCAGCAGTTTAACTGGCGGGACCTACAGTCGAGATGAGCAGTTCTTC.

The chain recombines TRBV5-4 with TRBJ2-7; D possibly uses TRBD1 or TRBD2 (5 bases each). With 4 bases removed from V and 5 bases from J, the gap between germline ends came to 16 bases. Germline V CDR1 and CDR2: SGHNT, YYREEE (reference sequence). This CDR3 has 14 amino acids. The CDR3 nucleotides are TGTGCCAGCAGCGGCGGACTGGGGCCGGACGAGCAGTACTTC. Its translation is CASSGGLGPDEQYF. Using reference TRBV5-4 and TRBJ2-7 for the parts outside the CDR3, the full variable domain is ETGVTQSPTHLIKTRGQQVTLRCSSQSGHNTVSWYQQALGQGPQFIFQYYREEENGRGNFPPRFSGLQFPNYSSELNVNALELDDSALYLCASSGGLGPDEQYFGPGTRLTVT.

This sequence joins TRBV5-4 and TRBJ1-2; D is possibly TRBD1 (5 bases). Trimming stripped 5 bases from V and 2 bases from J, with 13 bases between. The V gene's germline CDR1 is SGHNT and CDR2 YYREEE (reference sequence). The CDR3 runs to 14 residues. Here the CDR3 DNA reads TGTGCCAGCAGTACGACAGTGATAAACTATGGCTACACCTTC. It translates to CASSTTVINYGYTF.

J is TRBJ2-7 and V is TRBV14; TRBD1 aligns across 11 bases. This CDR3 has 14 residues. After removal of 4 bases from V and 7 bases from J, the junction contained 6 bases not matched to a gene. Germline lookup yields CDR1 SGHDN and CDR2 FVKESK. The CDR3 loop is CASSLGTGGNEQYF. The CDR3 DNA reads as TGTGCCAGCAGCCTGGGGACAGGGGGGAATGAGCAGTACTTC.

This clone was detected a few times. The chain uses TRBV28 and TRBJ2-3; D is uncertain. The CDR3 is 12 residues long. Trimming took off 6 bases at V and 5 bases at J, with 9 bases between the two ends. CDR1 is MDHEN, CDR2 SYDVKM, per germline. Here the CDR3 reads CASSPYRDTQYF. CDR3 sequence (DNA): TGTGCCAGCAGCCCATACCGAGATACGCAGTATTTT.

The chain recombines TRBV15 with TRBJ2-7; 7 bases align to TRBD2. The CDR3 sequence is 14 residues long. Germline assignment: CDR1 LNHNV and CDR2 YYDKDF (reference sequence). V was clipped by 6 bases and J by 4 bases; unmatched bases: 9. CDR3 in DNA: TGTGCCACCAGTGCGGCGGGAGTGGCTTACGAGCAGTACTTC. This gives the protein CATSAAGVAYEQYF.

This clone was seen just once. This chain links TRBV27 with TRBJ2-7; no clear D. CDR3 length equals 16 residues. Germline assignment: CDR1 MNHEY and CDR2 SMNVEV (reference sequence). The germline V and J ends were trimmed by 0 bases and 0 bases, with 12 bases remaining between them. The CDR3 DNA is TGTGCCAGCAGTTTATCAGGCCAGCTCATCTCCTACGAGCAGTACTTC. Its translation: CASSLSGQLISYEQYF.

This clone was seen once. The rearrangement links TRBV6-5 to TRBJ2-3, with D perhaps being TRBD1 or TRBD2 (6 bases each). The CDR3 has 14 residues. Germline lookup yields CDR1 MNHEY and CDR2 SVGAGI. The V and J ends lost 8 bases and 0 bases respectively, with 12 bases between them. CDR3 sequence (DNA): TGTGCCAGCGGGGGGCCCTTTAGCACAGATACGCAGTATTTT. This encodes CASGGPFSTDTQYF.

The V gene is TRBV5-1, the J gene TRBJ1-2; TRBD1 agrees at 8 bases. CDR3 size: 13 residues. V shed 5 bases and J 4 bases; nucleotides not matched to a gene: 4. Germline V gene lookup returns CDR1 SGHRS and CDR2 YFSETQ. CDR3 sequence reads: CASRPGGIYGYTF. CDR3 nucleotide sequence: TGCGCCAGCAGGCCAGGGGGCATCTATGGCTACACCTTC.

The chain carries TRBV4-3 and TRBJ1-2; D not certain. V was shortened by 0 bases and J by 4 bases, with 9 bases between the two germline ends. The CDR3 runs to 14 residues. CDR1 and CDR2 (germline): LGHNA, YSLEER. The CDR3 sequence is CASSQDSTGYGYTF. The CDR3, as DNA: TGCGCCAGCAGCCAAGATTCTACGGGCTATGGCTACACCTTC.

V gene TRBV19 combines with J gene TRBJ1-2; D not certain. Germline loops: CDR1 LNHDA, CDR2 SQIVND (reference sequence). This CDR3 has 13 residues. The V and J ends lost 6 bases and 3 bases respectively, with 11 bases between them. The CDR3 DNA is TGTGCCAGTAGCCCACAGATTGACTATGGCTACACCTTC. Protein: CASSPQIDYGYTF.

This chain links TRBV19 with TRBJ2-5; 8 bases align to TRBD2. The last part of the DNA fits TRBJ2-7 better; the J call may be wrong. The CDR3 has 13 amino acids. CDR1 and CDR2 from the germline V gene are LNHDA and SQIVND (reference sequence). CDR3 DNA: TGTGCCAGTAGCCCCGGGAGGGGCGGCGAGCAGTACTTC. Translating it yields CASSPGRGGEQYF.

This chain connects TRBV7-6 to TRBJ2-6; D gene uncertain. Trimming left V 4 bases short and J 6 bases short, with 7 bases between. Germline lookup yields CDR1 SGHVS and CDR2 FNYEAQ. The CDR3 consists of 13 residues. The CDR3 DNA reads TGTGCCAGCAGCTCTGCCGAGGCCAACGTCCTGACTTTC. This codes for CASSSAEANVLTF.

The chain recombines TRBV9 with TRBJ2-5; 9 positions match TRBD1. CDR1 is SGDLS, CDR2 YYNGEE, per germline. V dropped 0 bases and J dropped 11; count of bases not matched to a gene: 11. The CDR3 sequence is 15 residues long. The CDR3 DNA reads TGTGCCAGCAGCGTAGGGGACAGGGACCTCGGAGAGCAGTACTTC. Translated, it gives CASSVGDRDLGEQYF.

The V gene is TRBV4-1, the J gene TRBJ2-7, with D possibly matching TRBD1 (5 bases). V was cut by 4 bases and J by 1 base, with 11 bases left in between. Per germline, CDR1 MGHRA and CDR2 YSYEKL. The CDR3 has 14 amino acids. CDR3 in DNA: TGCGCCAGCAGCCCAAGGGGAAAGTCCTACGAGCAGTACTTC. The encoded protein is CASSPRGKSYEQYF.

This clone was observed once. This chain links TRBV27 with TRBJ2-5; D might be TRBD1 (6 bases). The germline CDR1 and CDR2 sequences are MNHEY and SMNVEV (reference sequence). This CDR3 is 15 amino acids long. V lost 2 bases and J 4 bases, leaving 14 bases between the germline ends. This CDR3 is CASSLRSIGGETQYF. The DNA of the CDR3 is TGTGCCAGCAGTTTAAGGTCTATAGGGGGAGAGACCCAGTACTTC.